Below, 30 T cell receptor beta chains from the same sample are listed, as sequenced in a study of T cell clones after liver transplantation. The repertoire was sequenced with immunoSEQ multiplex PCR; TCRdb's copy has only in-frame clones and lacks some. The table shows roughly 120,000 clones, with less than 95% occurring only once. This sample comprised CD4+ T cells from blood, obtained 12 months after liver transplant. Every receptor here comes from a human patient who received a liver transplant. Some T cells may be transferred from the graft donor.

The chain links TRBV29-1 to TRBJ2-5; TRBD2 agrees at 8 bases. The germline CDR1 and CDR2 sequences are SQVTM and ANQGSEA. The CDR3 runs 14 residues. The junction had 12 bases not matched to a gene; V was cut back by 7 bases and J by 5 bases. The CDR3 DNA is TGCAGCGCCAAGATAAGCGGGAGCGATGAGACCCAGTACTTC. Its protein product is CSAKISGSDETQYF.

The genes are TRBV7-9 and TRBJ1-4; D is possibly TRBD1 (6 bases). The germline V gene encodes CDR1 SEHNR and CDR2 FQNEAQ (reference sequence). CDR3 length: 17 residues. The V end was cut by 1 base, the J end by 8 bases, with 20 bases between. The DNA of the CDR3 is TGTGCCAGCAGCTTAGGATCACCGGGACATGAGGGAGAAAAACTGTTTTTT. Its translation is CASSLGSPGHEGEKLFF.

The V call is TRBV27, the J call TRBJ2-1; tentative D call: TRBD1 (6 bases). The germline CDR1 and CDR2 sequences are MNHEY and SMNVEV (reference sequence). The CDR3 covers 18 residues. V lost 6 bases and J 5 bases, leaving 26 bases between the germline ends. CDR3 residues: CASSLRLFQGMVDNEQFF. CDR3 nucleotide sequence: TGTGCCAGCAGCCTACGTCTCTTTCAGGGGATGGTTGACAATGAGCAGTTCTTC.

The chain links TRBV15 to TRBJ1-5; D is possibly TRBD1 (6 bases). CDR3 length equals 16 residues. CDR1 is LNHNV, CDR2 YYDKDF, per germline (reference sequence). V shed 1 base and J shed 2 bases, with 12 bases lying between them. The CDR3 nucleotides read TGTGCCACCAGCAGAGTCAGGGGTGGTGGCAATCAGCCCCAGCATTTT. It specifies CATSRVRGGGNQPQHF.

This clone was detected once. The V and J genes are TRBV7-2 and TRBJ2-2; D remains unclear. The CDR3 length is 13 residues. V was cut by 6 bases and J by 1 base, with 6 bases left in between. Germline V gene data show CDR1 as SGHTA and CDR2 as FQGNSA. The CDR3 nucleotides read TGTGCCAGCAGAGATAAGAACACCGGGGAGCTGTTTTTT. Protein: CASRDKNTGELFF.

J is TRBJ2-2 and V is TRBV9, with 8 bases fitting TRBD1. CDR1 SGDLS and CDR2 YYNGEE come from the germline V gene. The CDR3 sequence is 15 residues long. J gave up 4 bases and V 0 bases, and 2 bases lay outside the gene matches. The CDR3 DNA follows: TGTGCCAGCAGCGTAGCAGGGGGCGCCACCGGGGAGCTGTTTTTT. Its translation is CASSVAGGATGELFF.

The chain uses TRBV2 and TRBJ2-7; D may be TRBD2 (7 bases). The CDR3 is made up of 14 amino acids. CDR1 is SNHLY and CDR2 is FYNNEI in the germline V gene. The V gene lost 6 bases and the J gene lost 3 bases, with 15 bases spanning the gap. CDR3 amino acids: CASSRRGPNYEQYF. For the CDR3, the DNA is TGTGCCAGCAGCCGGCGGGGGCCTAACTACGAGCAGTACTTC.

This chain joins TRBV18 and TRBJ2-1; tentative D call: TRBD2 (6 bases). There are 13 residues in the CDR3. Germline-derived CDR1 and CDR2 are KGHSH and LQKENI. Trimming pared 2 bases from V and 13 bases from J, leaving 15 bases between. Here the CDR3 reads CASSPNERAGQFF. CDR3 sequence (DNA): TGTGCCAGCTCACCAAATGAGCGGGCAGGACAGTTCTTC. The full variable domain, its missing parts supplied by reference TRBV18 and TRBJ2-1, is NAGVMQNPRHLVRRRGQEARLRCSPMKGHSHVYWYRQLPEEGLKFMVYLQKENIIDESGMPKERFSAEFPKEGPSILRIQQVVRGDSAAYFCASSPNERAGQFFGPGTRLTVL.

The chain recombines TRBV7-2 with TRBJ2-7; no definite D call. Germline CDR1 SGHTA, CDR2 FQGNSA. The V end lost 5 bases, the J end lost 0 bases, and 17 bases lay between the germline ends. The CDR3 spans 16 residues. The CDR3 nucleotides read TGTGCCAGCAGCCCCGCCCGAATCGTCAGCTCCTACGAGCAGTACTTC. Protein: CASSPARIVSSYEQYF.

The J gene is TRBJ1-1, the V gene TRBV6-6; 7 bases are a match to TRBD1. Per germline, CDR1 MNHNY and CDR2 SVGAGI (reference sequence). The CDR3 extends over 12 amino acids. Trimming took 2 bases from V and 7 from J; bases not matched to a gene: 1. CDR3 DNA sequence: TGTGCCAGCAGTTACGGGGACAGTGAAGCTTTCTTT. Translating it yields CASSYGDSEAFF.

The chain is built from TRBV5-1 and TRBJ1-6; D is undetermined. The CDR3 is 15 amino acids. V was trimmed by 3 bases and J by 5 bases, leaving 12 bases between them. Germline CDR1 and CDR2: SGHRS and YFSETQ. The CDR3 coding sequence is TGCGCCAGCAGCTCCGGGCGTGGAGATAATTCACCCCTCCACTTT. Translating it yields CASSSGRGDNSPLHF.

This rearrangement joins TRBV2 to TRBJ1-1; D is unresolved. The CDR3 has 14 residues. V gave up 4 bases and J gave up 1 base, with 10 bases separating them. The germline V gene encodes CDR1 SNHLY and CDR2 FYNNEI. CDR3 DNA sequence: TGTGCCAGCAGTGCGGTGACGGCGAACACTGAAGCTTTCTTT. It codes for CASSAVTANTEAFF.

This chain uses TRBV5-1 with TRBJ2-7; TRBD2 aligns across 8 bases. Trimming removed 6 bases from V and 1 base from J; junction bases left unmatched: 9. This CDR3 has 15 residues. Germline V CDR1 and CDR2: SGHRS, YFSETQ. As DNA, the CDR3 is TGCGCCAGCAACAAACTAGCGGTGAATTCCTACGAGCAGTACTTC. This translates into CASNKLAVNSYEQYF. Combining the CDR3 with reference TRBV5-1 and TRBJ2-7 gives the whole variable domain KAGVTQTPRYLIKTRGQQVTLSCSPISGHRSVSWYQQTPGQGLQFLFEYFSETQRNKGNFPGRFSGRQFSNSRSEMNVSTLELGDSALYLCASNKLAVNSYEQYFGPGTRLTVT.

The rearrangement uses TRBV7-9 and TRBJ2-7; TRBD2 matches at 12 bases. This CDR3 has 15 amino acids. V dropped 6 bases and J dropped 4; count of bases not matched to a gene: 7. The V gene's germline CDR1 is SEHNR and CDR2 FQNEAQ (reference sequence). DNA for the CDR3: TGTGCCAGCAGTCCGACTAGCGGGAGTTATTACGAGCAGTACTTC. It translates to CASSPTSGSYYEQYF. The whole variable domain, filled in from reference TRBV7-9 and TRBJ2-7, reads DTGVSQNPRHKITKRGQNVTFRCDPISEHNRLYWYRQTLGQGPEFLTYFQNEAQLEKSRLLSDRFSAERPKGSFSTLEIQRTEQGDSAMYLCASSPTSGSYYEQYFGPGTRLTVT.

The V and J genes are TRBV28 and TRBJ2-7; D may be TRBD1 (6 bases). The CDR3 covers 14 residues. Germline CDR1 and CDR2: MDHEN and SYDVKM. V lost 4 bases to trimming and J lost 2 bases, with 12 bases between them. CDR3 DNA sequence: TGTGCCAGCAGTTCCGGACAGCCACCCTACGAGCAGTACTTC. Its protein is CASSSGQPPYEQYF.

The CDR3 loop is CASSQEKSNYGYTF. The CDR3 coding sequence is TGTGCCAGCAGCCAAGAAAAGTCTAACTATGGCTACACCTTC. The V and J genes are TRBV4-2 and TRBJ1-2, with D unresolved. The germline V gene encodes CDR1 LGHNA and CDR2 YNFKEQ. V shed 0 bases and J shed 0 bases, with 5 bases lying between them. This CDR3 is 14 amino acids long.

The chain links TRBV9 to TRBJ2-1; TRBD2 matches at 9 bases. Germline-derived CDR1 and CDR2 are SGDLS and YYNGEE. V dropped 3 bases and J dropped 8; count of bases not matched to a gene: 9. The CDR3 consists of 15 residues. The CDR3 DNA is TGTGCCAGCAGCGCTAGCGGGGCCGGGGGACATGAGCAGTTCTTC. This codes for CASSASGAGGHEQFF.

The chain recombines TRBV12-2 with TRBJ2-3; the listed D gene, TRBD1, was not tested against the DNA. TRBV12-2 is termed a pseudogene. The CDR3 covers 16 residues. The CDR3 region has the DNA TGTGCAAGTCGCTTAGAGAAGACAGGCGTCACAGATACGCAGTATTTT. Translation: CASRLEKTGVTDTQYF.

The CDR3 is CASSTKSSGAGDTQYF. For the CDR3, the DNA is TGTGCCAGCAGCACTAAATCTAGCGGTGCAGGAGATACGCAGTATTTT. The chain carries TRBV7-3 and TRBJ2-3, with 7 bases fitting TRBD2. Per germline, CDR1 SGHTA and CDR2 FQGTGA. Trimming removed 5 bases from V and 5 bases from J; junction bases left unmatched: 13. The CDR3 totals 16 residues.

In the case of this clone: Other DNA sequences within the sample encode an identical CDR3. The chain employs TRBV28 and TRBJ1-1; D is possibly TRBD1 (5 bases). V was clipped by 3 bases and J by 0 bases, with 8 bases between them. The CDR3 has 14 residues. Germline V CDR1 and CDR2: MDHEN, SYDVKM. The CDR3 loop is CASSFQGMNTEAFF. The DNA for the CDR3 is TGTGCCAGCAGTTTTCAGGGTATGAACACTGAAGCTTTCTTT.

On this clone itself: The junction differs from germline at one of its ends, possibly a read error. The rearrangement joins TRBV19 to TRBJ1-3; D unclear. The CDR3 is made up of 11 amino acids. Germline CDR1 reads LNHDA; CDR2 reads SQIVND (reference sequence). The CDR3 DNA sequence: TGTGCCAGTAGCACGAAGGGAGATATGGATTTT. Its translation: CASSTKGDMDF.

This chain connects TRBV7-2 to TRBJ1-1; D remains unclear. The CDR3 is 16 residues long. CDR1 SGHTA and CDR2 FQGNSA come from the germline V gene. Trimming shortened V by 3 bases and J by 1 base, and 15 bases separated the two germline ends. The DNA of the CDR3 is TGTGCCAGCAGCTTCTCGGTACTCGCCAGGAACACTGAAGCTTTCTTT. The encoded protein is CASSFSVLARNTEAFF.

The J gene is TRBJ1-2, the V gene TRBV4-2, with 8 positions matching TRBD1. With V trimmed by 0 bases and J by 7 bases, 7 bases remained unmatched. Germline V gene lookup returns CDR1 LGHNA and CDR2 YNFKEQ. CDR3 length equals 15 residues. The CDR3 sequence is CASSQERTGPVGYTF. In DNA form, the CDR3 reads TGTGCCAGCAGCCAAGAGAGGACAGGGCCGGTTGGCTACACCTTC.

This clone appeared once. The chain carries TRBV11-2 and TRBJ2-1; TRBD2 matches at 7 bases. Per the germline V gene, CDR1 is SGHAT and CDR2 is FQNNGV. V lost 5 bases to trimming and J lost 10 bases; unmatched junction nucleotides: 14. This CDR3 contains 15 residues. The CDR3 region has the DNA TGTGCCAGCAGCACCTTTAGGGCGTCTAGCGGAGAGCAGTTCTTC. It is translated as CASSTFRASSGEQFF.

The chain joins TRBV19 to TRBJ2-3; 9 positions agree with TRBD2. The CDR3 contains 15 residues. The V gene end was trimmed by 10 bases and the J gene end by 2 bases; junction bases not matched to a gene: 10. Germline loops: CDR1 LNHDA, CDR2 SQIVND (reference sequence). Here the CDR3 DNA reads TGTGCCAATAGGCGGGAGGGCCTCCCCACAGATACGCAGTATTTT. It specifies CANRREGLPTDTQYF.

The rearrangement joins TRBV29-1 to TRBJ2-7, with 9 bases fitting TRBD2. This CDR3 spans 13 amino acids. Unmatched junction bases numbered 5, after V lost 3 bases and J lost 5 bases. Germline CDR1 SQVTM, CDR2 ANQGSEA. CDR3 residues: CSVEASGTHEQYF. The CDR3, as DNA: TGCAGCGTTGAGGCTAGCGGGACCCACGAGCAGTACTTC.

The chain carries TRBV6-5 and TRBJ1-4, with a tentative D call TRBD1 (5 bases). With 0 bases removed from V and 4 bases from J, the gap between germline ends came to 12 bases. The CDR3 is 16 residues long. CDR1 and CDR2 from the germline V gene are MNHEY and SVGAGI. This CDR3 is CASSYSKQGVNEKLFF. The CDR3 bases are TGTGCCAGCAGTTACTCGAAGCAGGGCGTTAATGAAAAACTGTTTTTT.

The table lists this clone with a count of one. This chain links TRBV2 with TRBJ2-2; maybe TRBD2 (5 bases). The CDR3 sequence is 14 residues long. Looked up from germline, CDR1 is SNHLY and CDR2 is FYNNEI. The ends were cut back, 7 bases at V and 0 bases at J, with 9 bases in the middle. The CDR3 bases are TGTGCCAGCAATAGAGGGTCGAACACCGGGGAGCTGTTTTTT. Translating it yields CASNRGSNTGELFF.

The CDR3 here is CASTRDFRETQYF. CDR3 DNA: TGTGCCAGCACCAGGGATTTTCGAGAGACCCAGTACTTC. V is TRBV2 and J is TRBJ2-5, with D perhaps TRBD1 (5 bases). V lost 7 bases to trimming and J lost 4 bases, with 13 bases between them. Germline CDR1 and CDR2: SNHLY and FYNNEI. The CDR3 loop spans 13 amino acids.

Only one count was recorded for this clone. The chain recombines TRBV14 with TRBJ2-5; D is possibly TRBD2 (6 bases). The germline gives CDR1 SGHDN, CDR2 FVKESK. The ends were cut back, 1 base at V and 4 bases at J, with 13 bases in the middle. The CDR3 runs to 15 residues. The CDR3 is CASSQAGRGGETQYF. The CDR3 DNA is TGTGCCAGCAGCCAAGCGGGGCGGGGAGGAGAGACCCAGTACTTC. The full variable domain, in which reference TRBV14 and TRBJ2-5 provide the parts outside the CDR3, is EAGVTQFPSHSVIEKGQTVTLRCDPISGHDNLYWYRRVMGKEIKFLLHFVKESKQDESGMPNNRFLAERTGGTYSTLKVQPAELEDSGVYFCASSQAGRGGETQYFGPGTRLLVL.